Listed below are T cell receptor beta chains from one sample, sequenced in a study of cytotoxic CD8 clonotypes in ibrutinib-treated CLL. The protocol was immunoSEQ multiplex PCR, while the TCRdb copy is restricted to in-frame clones and leaves out a portion. The sample consists of some 50,000 clones, 55% to 80% of them appearing once. The source was PBMCs, collected after 12 months of ibrutinib treatment. The receptor set was obtained from a human donor with chronic lymphocytic leukemia. Each CDR3 is given with its conserved first and last residue.

TRBJ1-2 | TRBV12-5 | CASGRSRDNYGYTF
TRBJ2-3 | TRBV6-5 | CASTRGSLSTDTQYF
TRBJ1-4 | TRBV6-1 | CASREASTNEKLFF
TRBJ2-2 | TRBV9 | CASSVGPSGELFF
TRBJ2-5 | TRBV2 | CASSEGETQYF
TRBJ2-3 | TRBV11-2 | CASSWYTDTQYF
TRBJ1-2 | TRBV6-1 | CASSEGTGGGYTF
TRBJ1-4 | TRBV12-5 | CASGLTIWKLFF
TRBJ1-2 | TRBV19 | CASSMGGYGYTF
TRBJ1-4 | TRBV2 | CASSGEAEKLFF
TRBJ1-1 | TRBV6-5 | CASSYLRGEAFF
TRBJ1-2 | TRBV7-3 | CASSPGTGSGYGYTF
TRBJ2-1 | TRBV6-4 | CASSDSRVYNEQFF
TRBJ2-7 | TRBV5-4 | CASSLVPDSHEQYF
TRBJ2-3 | TRBV5-1 | CASSSAEPTNTQYF
TRBJ1-2 | TRBV18 | CASSPQGAEGYTF
TRBJ1-2 | TRBV10-3 | CAISVGRPELGGYTF
TRBJ1-6 | TRBV27 | CATGQPYNSPLHF
TRBJ2-5 | TRBV9 | CASSVEALARETQYF
TRBJ1-2 | TRBV30 | CAWERTSPNGYTF
TRBJ2-7 | TRBV6-5 | CASSYFPSYEQYF
TRBJ1-5 | TRBV4-1 | CASSQGQGWGNQPQHF
TRBJ1-1 | TRBV5-1 | CASGQGMNTEAFF
TRBJ1-3 | TRBV27 | CASSPLSLHGAGNTIYF
TRBJ2-3 | TRBV2 | CASSGDSPDTQYF
TRBJ2-5 | TRBV5-6 | CASSLPAGIETQYF
TRBJ2-3 | TRBV28 | CASSLSSGGRDTQYF
TRBJ1-1 | TRBV6-5 | CASSRGSVTEAFF
TRBJ1-5 | TRBV7-9 | CASSMGDLSNQPQHF
TRBJ1-2 | TRBV6-6 | CASSDYRATYGYTF
TRBJ1-5 | TRBV6-5 | CASSYSRIGNQPQHF
TRBJ1-2 | TRBV10-3 | CAISEGWTGAPYGYTF
TRBJ1-3 | TRBV6-6 | CASGGSGNTIYF
TRBJ2-6 | TRBV11-2 | CASSTRTPEGSGANVLTF
TRBJ1-1 | TRBV5-5 | CASSLDRPNTEAFF
TRBJ2-1 | TRBV5-4 | CASSLGSTLSYNEQFF
TRBJ1-2 | TRBV5-1 | CASSLDRAVDGYTF
TRBJ1-4 | TRBV2 | CASTRGLSAGGEKLFF
TRBJ2-3 | TRBV5-1 | CASSSESASLDTQYF
TRBJ2-2 | TRBV4-2 | CASSRSTGELFF
TRBJ2-6 | TRBV11-2 | CASSPSNVLTF
TRBJ1-6 | TRBV6-5 | CASSYGQENSPLHF
TRBJ1-5 | TRBV27 | CASSLRQPNQPQHF
TRBJ1-2 | TRBV5-6 | CASSLVGRVDYGYTF
TRBJ1-1 | TRBV5-1 | CASSLEKVNTEAFF
TRBJ1-2 | TRBV4-2 | CASSQDTSGHELLGYTF
TRBJ1-6 | TRBV27 | CASWDSFNSPLHF
TRBJ2-3 | TRBV10-3 | CAISESSGGPTDTQYF
TRBJ2-1 | TRBV19 | CASIDLADPYNEQFF
TRBJ1-6 | TRBV5-1 | CASSLDSNNSPLHF
TRBJ1-2 | TRBV19 | CASSTTPRGGWDYGYTF
TRBJ2-1 | TRBV25-1 | CASSDPGTGGPYNEQFF
TRBJ2-1 | TRBV15 | CATSRSLGGTGNEQFF
TRBJ2-2 | TRBV18 | CASSPQDRANTGELFF
TRBJ2-7 | TRBV7-9 | CASSSFAEEGGVF
TRBJ1-5 | TRBV4-1 | CASSQRQGFNQPQHF
TRBJ2-3 | TRBV4-1 | CASSLGSGLTTDTQYF
TRBJ1-5 | TRBV7-7 | CASSSFDREKQPQHF
TRBJ2-7 | TRBV2 | CASSEEGLALSYEQYF
TRBJ2-5 | TRBV2 | CASSELSLAGGETQYF